This record covers a single TCR beta chain. This clone has just one count. Its antigen is not yet known. It has no much larger one-base neighbor in the sample; base qualities were not kept. The sample belongs to a study of blood T cell repertoires in COVID-19 (dated by TCRdb to the early 2020s). About the full investigation: Collaborator samples came from the United States, Italy and Spain and covered acute and convalescent phases of COVID-19. Where available, HLA class I and class II types were obtained from metadata supplied by the sample provider rather than from assay-based typing. The dataset comprised deeply sampled blood TCRbeta repertoires from subjects exposed to, actively infected with, or recovered from COVID-19. A freely available public database, intended as a resource for researchers studying the immune response to SARS-CoV-2, is where the repertoires were released. The material from the prospective study consisted of cDNA or gDNA derived from T cells, B-cell-depleted T cells, or PBMCs. The samples were drawn from two sources: the first 160 participants of the ongoing ImmuneRACE study, and over 1,000 subjects contributed by 6 global collaborators. Nearly every sample came with metadata listing a de-identified subject ID, COVID-19 status, age in years and sex.

Collaborating institutions collected whole blood in K2EDTA tubes following their own protocols. Collaborator samples were shipped for TCRbeta analysis as frozen whole blood, isolated PBMCs, or DNA extracted from either sample type. Results the study describes overall, beyond this receptor: Clinical and demographic metadata were provided uncurated, with the amount varying by source and participant.

The CDR3 sequence holds 15 residues, the cysteine and phenylalanine included. The entry retains the CDR3 DNA only, 45 bases that are in frame from base 1. The junction shows trimming of 3 bases on V and 2 bases on J, and the gene matches do not reach 0 bases of it. The germline V gene specifies KGHSH as CDR1 and LQKENI as CDR2. TCRbeta CDR3 regions were amplified from genomic DNA using the immunoSEQ Assay, a bias-controlled multiplex PCR. In the paper's pipeline: The number of nucleated cells in each sample was estimated from the amplification of reference gene primers within the assay. To quantify the absolute abundance of each unique TCRbeta CDR3 rearrangement, sequence reads were collapsed and filtered. For each sample, productive Simpson clonality was calculated as the square root of Simpson's diversity index across productive rearrangements. TCRdb provides this immuneACCESS table in a form limited to in-frame rearrangements. Some clones are lacking; in checked studies, under half of them reflect an unresolved V gene, and why the rest are absent is not known. V, J and clone size are taken as reported in that table, and D and trimming were inferred from the DNA itself. This sample is represented by 300,000 to 450,000 clones; around 87% of them were singletons. About 3% of the sample comes from the top ten.

Sequencing used peripheral blood. This chain is built from TRBV18 and TRBJ1-3; 11 bases in the junction line up with TRBD1. This receptor was taken from a human donor in a cohort sampled during active COVID-19. The DNA sequence is as follows: TGTGCCAGCTCACCGGACAGGGGGCCTGGAAACACCATATATTTT. This yields the protein CASSPDRGPGNTIYF. Reference TRBV18 and TRBJ1-3 proteins supply the regions before and after the CDR3; the full variable domain is: NAGVMQNPRHLVRRRGQEARLRCSPMKGHSHVYWYRQLPEEGLKFMVYLQKENIIDESGMPKERFSAEFPKEGPSILRIQQVVRGDSAAYFCASSPDRGPGNTIYFGEGSWLTVV.